This TCR beta chain was identified in a study of T cell clonality in common variable immunodeficiency. Germline CDR1 KGHSH, CDR2 LQKENI. This CDR3 has 14 amino acids. Overall study results and limits: Common variable immunodeficiency TCR beta sequences reportedly had fewer deletions and N-nucleotide insertions. Compared with controls, CVID subjects had fewer shared TCRbeta clones.

Produced via immunoSEQ multiplex PCR; TCRdb's table is partial and in-frame only. This repertoire holds under 45,000 clones, and none appear only once. This clone was observed a few times. As yet, its antigen is unknown. The CDR3 end lies 3 residues beyond the end of the read and is filled in from the germline J gene. The chain employs TRBV18 and TRBJ1-2, with 7 bases aligning to TRBD1. This TCR came from a person between 18 and 70 years old in good health. Sequencing was performed on peripheral blood mononuclear cells. The CDR3 reads CASSPRQGTYDYTF. The CDR3 DNA, read in part, is TGTGCCAGCTCACCCCGACAGGGTACCTACGAC.